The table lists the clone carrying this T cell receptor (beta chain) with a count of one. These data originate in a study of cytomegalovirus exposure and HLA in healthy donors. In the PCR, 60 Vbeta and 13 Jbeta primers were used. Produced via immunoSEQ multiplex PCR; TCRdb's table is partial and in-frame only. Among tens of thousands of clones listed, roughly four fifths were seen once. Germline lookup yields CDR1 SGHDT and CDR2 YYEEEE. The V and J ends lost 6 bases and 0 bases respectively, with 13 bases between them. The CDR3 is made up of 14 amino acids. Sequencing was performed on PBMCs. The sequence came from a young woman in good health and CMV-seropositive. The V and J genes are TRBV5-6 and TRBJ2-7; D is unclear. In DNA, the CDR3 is TGTGCCAGCACCCTTTTCCGTTTCTCCTACGAGCAGTACTTC. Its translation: CASTLFRFSYEQYF.